Below, 26 T cell receptor beta chains from the same sample are listed, as sequenced in a study of low-dose radiotherapy and immunotherapy resistance in tumors. Noted time point: before trial treatment. With TRAV- and TRBV-specific primers, first-strand cDNA was made, covering the alpha and beta chains. TCR amplification ran 15 to 25 PCR cycles using constant-region and V-primer adapter primers. Using its own MiXCR run on the reads, TCRdb lists one record per CDR3 protein. The sample shows about 39,000 distinct CDR3 sequences, roughly 28% of them seen only once. Sequenced here: PBMCs, sampled before treatment. These receptor sequences come from a male donor with gallbladder cancer.

This clonotype was recorded once. V and J are TRBV7-3 and TRBJ1-1; D remains ambiguous. Germline V CDR1 and CDR2: SGHTA, FQGTGA. With 5 bases removed from V and 2 bases from J, the gap between germline ends came to 9 bases. The CDR3 has 13 amino acids. The CDR3 DNA reads as TGTGCCAGCAGCCCGACACCTAACACTGAAGCTTTCTTT. Translated, it gives CASSPTPNTEAFF. Supplemented by reference TRBV7-3 and TRBJ1-1, the full variable domain reads GAGVSQTPSNKVTEKGKYVELRCDPISGHTALYWYRQSLGQGPEFLIYFQGTGAADDSGLPNDRFFAVRPEGSVSTLKIQRTERGDSAVYLCASSPTPNTEAFFGQGTRLTVV.

The gene calls are TRBV28 and TRBJ2-7; D unresolved. This CDR3 spans 12 amino acids. Trimming pared 6 bases from V and 4 bases from J, leaving 10 bases between. CDR1 is MDHEN, CDR2 SYDVKM, per germline. The CDR3 sequence is CASSPGQYEQYF. As DNA, the CDR3 is TGTGCCAGCAGCCCGGGTCAGTACGAGCAGTACTTC.

This clonotype was detected many times. The V gene is TRBV6-2 or TRBV6-3, the J gene TRBJ2-6; tentatively, D is TRBD1 (5 bases). The CDR3 has 16 amino acids. Germline V CDR1 and CDR2: MNHEY, SVGEGT. Trimming removed 10 bases from V and 4 bases from J, with 20 bases in between. This chain's CDR3 is CATSKWQGSGANVLTF. CDR3 DNA: TGTGCCACAAGTAAATGGCAGGGATCCGGGGCCAACGTCCTGACTTTC.

Many counts were recorded for this clonotype. The chain couples TRBV27 to TRBJ2-7; D unclear. The germline V and J ends were trimmed by 0 bases and 5 bases, with 14 bases remaining between them. Germline-derived CDR1 and CDR2 are MNHEY and SMNVEV (reference sequence). This CDR3 has 15 residues. This chain's CDR3 is CASSLSADPDHEQYF. The CDR3 bases are TGTGCCAGCAGTTTATCGGCGGACCCAGACCACGAGCAGTACTTC.

The table lists this clonotype with many counts. This chain links TRBV12-3 or TRBV12-4 with TRBJ2-3; 7 nucleotides match TRBD2. V gave up 6 bases and J gave up 1 base; unmatched junction bases: 10. The CDR3 totals 16 residues. CDR3 sequence reads: CASSSGWGGGTDTQYF. In DNA form, the CDR3 reads TGTGCCAGCAGCTCCGGGTGGGGGGGGGGCACAGATACGCAGTATTTT.

This clonotype has a count of ten or more. The chain joins TRBV20-1 to TRBJ2-3; D gene ambiguous. The CDR3 is made up of 13 amino acids. The germline V and J ends were trimmed by 3 bases and 2 bases, with 9 bases remaining between them. Germline V gene sequence: CDR1 DFQATT, CDR2 SNEGSKA (reference sequence). The CDR3: CSASLLVTDTQYF. CDR3 nucleotides: TGCAGTGCTAGCTTACTCGTCACAGATACGCAGTATTTT.

This clonotype was seen ten or more times. This sequence joins TRBV19 and TRBJ2-7, with 7 bases matching TRBD1. The J segment lost 5 bases and the V segment lost 5 bases, leaving 6 bases of the junction unmatched. The CDR3 totals 13 residues. Germline V lookup: CDR1 LNHDA, CDR2 SQIVND (reference sequence). The CDR3: CASSLNRGDEQYF. CDR3 in DNA: TGTGCCAGTAGTCTAAACAGGGGCGACGAGCAGTACTTC.

Comments on this clonotype: This is likely an artifact of a read error, given a far larger clone one base away. The rearrangement joins TRBV6-5 to TRBJ2-1, with D uncertain. V lost 0 bases and J 11 bases, leaving 14 bases between the germline ends. Germline V gene sequence: CDR1 MNHEY, CDR2 SVGAGI. The CDR3 is made up of 14 amino acids. The CDR3 bases are TGTGCCAGCAGTTACTCGTATAGGCTTAATCAGCAGTTCTTC. This sequence encodes CASSYSYRLNQQFF.

This clonotype was counted between two and nine times. The rearrangement uses TRBV7-2 and TRBJ2-6; D might be TRBD1 or TRBD2, each matching 5 bases. Trimming removed 3 bases at V and 3 bases at J, with 9 bases between. Germline V gives CDR1 SGHTA, CDR2 FQGNSA. The CDR3 is 15 residues long. CDR3 loop: CASSFGGIGANVLTF. As DNA, the CDR3 is TGTGCCAGCAGCTTTGGGGGAATTGGGGCCAACGTCCTGACTTTC.

In its sample, this clonotype was seen many times. The chain joins TRBV10-3 to TRBJ2-7; D is unresolved. The CDR3 totals 15 residues. The V gene's germline CDR1 is ENHRY and CDR2 SYGVKD. With 3 bases removed from V and 2 bases from J, the gap between germline ends came to 14 bases. CDR3 DNA sequence: TGTGCCATCAGTGAATCCCTGGGAAGTACCTACGAGCAGTACTTC. Residues: CAISESLGSTYEQYF.

The chain is built from TRBV11-2 and TRBJ2-2, with 7 bases identical to TRBD2. Germline loops: CDR1 SGHAT, CDR2 FQNNGV. This CDR3 has 15 residues. The J segment lost 5 bases and the V segment lost 7 bases, leaving 10 bases of the junction unmatched. In nucleotides, the CDR3 is TGTGCCAGCACGCGATCGTCGGGGGGAACCGGGGAGCTGTTTTTT. This gives the protein CASTRSSGGTGELFF.

This clonotype came up many times. V gene TRBV27 combines with J gene TRBJ1-6; possible D gene TRBD1, 5 bases. Germline assignment: CDR1 MNHEY and CDR2 SMNVEV (reference sequence). The CDR3 has 11 amino acids. Trimming left V 8 bases short and J 7 bases short, with 6 bases between. Here the CDR3 DNA reads TGTGCCAGCCGGGGGAATTCACCCCTCCACTTT. This translates into CASRGNSPLHF.

This clonotype was recorded many times. J is TRBJ1-2 and V is TRBV3-1; D ambiguous. In germline, CDR1 is LGHDT, CDR2 YNNKEL (reference sequence). This CDR3 has 14 residues. V was clipped by 0 bases and J by 7 bases, with 12 bases between them. CDR3 amino acids: CASSQENGLGGYTF. The DNA for the CDR3 is TGTGCCAGCAGCCAAGAAAACGGGCTCGGTGGCTACACCTTC.

This clonotype was seen ten or more times. This chain connects TRBV2 to TRBJ2-3; no clear D. The CDR3 has 15 amino acids. Germline CDR1 reads SNHLY; CDR2 reads FYNNEI. V dropped 3 bases and J dropped 0 bases, with 10 bases sitting between them. This CDR3 reads CASSESLPSTDTQYF. CDR3 DNA sequence: TGTGCCAGCAGTGAGTCCCTACCGAGCACAGATACGCAGTATTTT.

This clonotype was observed many times. The chain is built from TRBV10-3 and TRBJ1-2; tentative D call: TRBD1 (6 bases). V dropped 8 bases and J dropped 5 bases, with 12 bases sitting between them. Germline CDR1 reads ENHRY; CDR2 reads SYGVKD. The CDR3 is 12 amino acids. The CDR3 DNA sequence: TGTGCCATCGCCTGGACAGAATATGGCTACACCTTC. Translation: CAIAWTEYGYTF.

Comment on this clonotype: A read error is the likely source, as a far larger clone sits one nucleotide away. The CDR3 DNA sequence: TGTGCCATCAGCGCGGGGCGGGGGGGAACTGAAGCTTTCTTT. This encodes CAISAGRGGTEAFF. This chain joins TRBV10-3 and TRBJ1-1; possibly TRBD1 for D (5 bases). From germline, CDR1 is ENHRY and CDR2 SYGVKD. The CDR3 has 14 amino acids. Trimming took off 6 bases at V and 5 bases at J, with 16 bases between the two ends.

A word on this clonotype: The limits of the CDR3 on the DNA are not certain, so only TCRdb's listed CDR3 is given. The CDR3 region is CASSIYLCSVAGGGTEAFF. The genes are TRBV11-2 and TRBJ1-1; the DNA was not compared with TRBD1, the D call given in the table. Germline values: CDR1 SGHAT, CDR2 FQNNGV. The CDR3 sequence runs 19 residues, both termini included.

The table lists this clonotype with many counts. The chain has TRBV7-9 and TRBJ2-6, with D perhaps TRBD2 (6 bases). The germline V gene has CDR1 SEHNR and CDR2 FQNEAQ (reference sequence). V shed 8 bases and J shed 1 base, with 6 bases lying between them. The CDR3 is 13 residues long. The CDR3 loop is CASGGSGANVLTF. The CDR3 DNA reads as TGTGCCAGCGGGGGGTCTGGGGCCAACGTCCTGACTTTC.

With respect to this clonotype: One base separates it from a far larger clone, so it is likely a read error. The J gene is TRBJ2-7, the V gene TRBV5-4, with 11 positions matching TRBD2. CDR3 length equals 18 residues. Germline lookup yields CDR1 SGHNT and CDR2 YYREEE (reference sequence). Unmatched junction bases numbered 19, after V lost 4 bases and J lost 7 bases. The CDR3 region is CASSAGTSGQRPYNEQYF. DNA for the CDR3: TGTGCCAGCAGCGCCGGGACTAGCGGACAGAGGCCCTACAATGAGCAGTACTTC.

This chain connects TRBV5-4 to TRBJ2-1, with TRBD2 matching over 8 bases. Germline V gene sequence: CDR1 SGHNT, CDR2 YYREEE (reference sequence). There are 15 residues in the CDR3. V dropped 4 bases and J dropped 4; count of bases not matched to a gene: 7. Here the CDR3 reads CASSLTSGLYNEQFF. The CDR3 DNA follows: TGTGCCAGCAGCCTAACTAGCGGCCTTTACAATGAGCAGTTCTTC.

The CDR3 bases are TGTGCCAGTAACGAGGCTAGCGGGGGACAAGAGACCCAGTACTTC. Its translation is CASNEASGGQETQYF. The rearrangement links TRBV19 to TRBJ2-5; 10 bases are shared with TRBD2. CDR3 size: 15 residues. Germline V CDR1 and CDR2: LNHDA, SQIVND (reference sequence). V shed 7 bases, J shed 2 bases, and the junction held 7 bases outside the gene matches.

This chain uses TRBV18 with TRBJ1-1; D is ambiguous. Trimming took 1 base from V and 1 from J, leaving 10 bases between them. This CDR3 region has 15 residues. The germline V gene has CDR1 KGHSH and CDR2 LQKENI. In DNA, the CDR3 is TGTGCCAGCTCACCACGCGAGGCCAAGAACACTGAAGCTTTCTTT. It encodes CASSPREAKNTEAFF.

The chain couples TRBV5-1 to TRBJ2-7; TRBD1 matches at 10 bases. The CDR3 runs to 15 residues. Germline CDR1 and CDR2: SGHRS and YFSETQ. J lost 4 bases, V lost 4 bases, and 8 bases had no gene match. The CDR3 is CASSQKMGQGYEQYF. The DNA of the CDR3 is TGCGCCAGCAGCCAGAAAATGGGACAGGGGTACGAGCAGTACTTC.

This clonotype appeared many times. The chain couples TRBV7-9 to TRBJ2-1; D not certain. V lost 1 base, J lost 5 bases, and 6 bases lay in between. The CDR3 is 13 amino acids. Germline V lookup: CDR1 SEHNR, CDR2 FQNEAQ (reference sequence). Here the CDR3 reads CASSLDLNNEQFF. In DNA, the CDR3 is TGTGCCAGCAGCTTAGATCTTAACAATGAGCAGTTCTTC. The full variable domain, rest sourced from reference TRBV7-9 and TRBJ2-1, is DTGVSQNPRHKITKRGQNVTFRCDPISEHNRLYWYRQTLGQGPEFLTYFQNEAQLEKSRLLSDRFSAERPKGSFSTLEIQRTEQGDSAMYLCASSLDLNNEQFFGPGTRLTVL.

This clonotype was counted at least ten times. The chain combines TRBV24-1 with TRBJ2-2, with D unresolved. Trimming pared 3 bases from V and 2 bases from J, leaving 3 bases between. Germline V gives CDR1 KGHDR, CDR2 SFDVKD. This CDR3 contains 13 residues. The CDR3 reads CATSDPNTGELFF. For the CDR3, the DNA is TGTGCCACCAGTGATCCCAACACCGGGGAGCTGTTTTTT.

Of note for this clonotype: Only one base separates this from a far larger clonotype, so it likely reflects a read error. The CDR3 bases are TGTGCCAGCAAACCCAGGGGGGGAGGTGGCACCGGGAAGCTGTTTTTT. It specifies CASKPRGGGGTGKLFF. This rearrangement joins TRBV28 to TRBJ2-2; D might be TRBD1 or TRBD2, each matching 7 bases. This CDR3 is 16 amino acids long. CDR1 and CDR2 (germline): MDHEN, SYDVKM.